This T cell receptor beta chain comes out of a study of T cell repertoires in cytomegalovirus infection. Across the study: CMV epitopes in the study were HLA-C-restricted (recently identified) and HLA-B-restricted (well studied). CMV infection together with matching HLA type was indicated by public TCR beta signatures. General study points: Adding up the frequency of public TCR beta families identified people who carried CMV plus the relevant HLA. HLA-C-restricted CMV-specific TCR beta clonotypes were dominant in the ex vivo response.

To note about this clonotype: The antigen is undetermined.

TCRdb used MiXCR to reprocess the reads, holding one entry per CDR3 protein. The sample carries about 830,000 distinct CDR3 sequences, approximately 30% recorded once. The V and J ends lost 10 bases and 10 bases respectively, with 10 bases between them. The CDR3 covers 10 residues. Per germline, CDR1 KGHDR and CDR2 SFDVKD. This sequence joins TRBV24-1 and TRBJ2-1, with D perhaps given as TRBD1 or TRBD2 (5 bases each). The clonotype was recovered from a human donor in good health (CMV status not recorded). Some clones in this sample may be carry-over from other donors' samples. The input for sequencing was cultured CD8+ T cells from PBMCs, taken from culture after CMV antigen stimulation. The CDR3: CATPWGEQFF. Written as DNA, the CDR3 is TGTGCCACGCCGTGGGGGGAGCAGTTCTTC.